This T cell receptor (beta chain) emerged from a study of T cells in Graves' hyperthyroidism and ophthalmopathy. This CDR3 has 15 amino acids. CDR1 and CDR2 from the germline V gene are DFQATT and SNEGSKA (reference sequence). RNA transcripts gave rise to amplified TCR beta CDR3 regions. A first-round RT-PCR of the TCR CDR3 used the HTBI primer set. A single record per CDR3 protein comes from TCRdb applying MiXCR to the multiplex PCR reads. The data hold about 600,000 distinct CDR3 sequences, with about 16% observed a single time. V and J are TRBV20-1 and TRBJ1-3; weak D call: TRBD1 (5 bases). The receptor was derived from a woman aged 40 to 50 with Graves' ophthalmopathy. The specimen was blood. In DNA, the CDR3 is TGCAGCGCTCCAGAGGGACCACACTCTGGAAACACCATATATTTT. Amino acid sequence: CSAPEGPHSGNTIYF.